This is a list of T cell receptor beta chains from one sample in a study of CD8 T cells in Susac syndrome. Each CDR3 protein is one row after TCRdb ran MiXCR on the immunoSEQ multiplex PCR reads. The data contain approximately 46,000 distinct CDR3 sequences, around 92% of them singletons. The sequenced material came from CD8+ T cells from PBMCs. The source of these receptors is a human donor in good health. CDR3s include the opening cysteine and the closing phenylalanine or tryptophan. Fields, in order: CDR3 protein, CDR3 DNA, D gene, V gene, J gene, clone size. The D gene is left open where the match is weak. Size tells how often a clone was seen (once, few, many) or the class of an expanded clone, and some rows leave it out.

cdr3_aa: CASSFTDTQYF
cdr3_nt: TGTGCCAGCAGTTTCACAGATACGCAGTATTTT
d_call: .
v_call: TRBV12-3/TRBV12-4
j_call: TRBJ2-3
clone_size: .

cdr3_aa: CASIMGEAFF
cdr3_nt: TGTGCCAGTATAATGGGTGAAGCTTTCTTT
d_call: .
v_call: TRBV19
j_call: TRBJ1-1
clone_size: .

cdr3_aa: CASSPPGLAGYNEQFF
cdr3_nt: TGTGCCAGCAGCCCACCGGGACTAGCAGGCTACAATGAGCAGTTCTTC
d_call: TRBD2
v_call: TRBV13
j_call: TRBJ2-1
clone_size: .

cdr3_aa: CSAREGGSGPQYF
cdr3_nt: TGCAGTGCTAGAGAAGGGGGCTCTGGGCCCCAGTACTTC
d_call: TRBD1
v_call: TRBV20-1
j_call: TRBJ2-5
clone_size: .

cdr3_aa: CASSYSPDRSPYGYTF
cdr3_nt: TGTGCCAGCAGTTACTCGCCGGACAGATCCCCCTATGGCTACACCTTC
d_call: .
v_call: TRBV6-2/TRBV6-3
j_call: TRBJ1-2
clone_size: .

cdr3_aa: CAISESGVQGTYNEQFF
cdr3_nt: TGTGCCATCAGTGAGTCGGGCGTACAGGGGACCTACAATGAGCAGTTCTTC
d_call: TRBD1
v_call: TRBV10-3
j_call: TRBJ2-1
clone_size: .

cdr3_aa: CASSESHLDYGYTF
cdr3_nt: TGCGCCAGCAGTGAGTCGCACCTGGACTATGGCTACACCTTC
d_call: .
v_call: TRBV10-2
j_call: TRBJ1-2
clone_size: .

cdr3_aa: CASSAGTGFNTEAFF
cdr3_nt: TGTGCCAGCAGCGCAGGGACAGGGTTTAACACTGAAGCTTTCTTT
d_call: TRBD1
v_call: TRBV7-8
j_call: TRBJ1-1
clone_size: once

cdr3_aa: CASRLTSSSSYEQYF
cdr3_nt: TGTGCCAGCAGACTGACTTCATCGAGCTCCTACGAGCAGTACTTC
d_call: .
v_call: TRBV27
j_call: TRBJ2-7
clone_size: .

cdr3_aa: CASSLVRLNTGELFF
cdr3_nt: TGTGCCAGCAGCTTAGTTAGGTTAAACACCGGGGAGCTGTTTTTT
d_call: .
v_call: TRBV7-8
j_call: TRBJ2-2
clone_size: .

cdr3_aa: CASSSGTSGRRDQETQYF
cdr3_nt: TGTGCCAGCAGCTCTGGGACTAGCGGGAGGCGAGACCAAGAGACCCAGTACTTC
d_call: TRBD2
v_call: TRBV7-9
j_call: TRBJ2-5
clone_size: .

cdr3_aa: CASSSPGQGRDEQFF
cdr3_nt: TGCGCCAGCAGTTCACCGGGACAGGGCCGCGATGAGCAGTTCTTC
d_call: TRBD1
v_call: TRBV5-1
j_call: TRBJ2-1
clone_size: .